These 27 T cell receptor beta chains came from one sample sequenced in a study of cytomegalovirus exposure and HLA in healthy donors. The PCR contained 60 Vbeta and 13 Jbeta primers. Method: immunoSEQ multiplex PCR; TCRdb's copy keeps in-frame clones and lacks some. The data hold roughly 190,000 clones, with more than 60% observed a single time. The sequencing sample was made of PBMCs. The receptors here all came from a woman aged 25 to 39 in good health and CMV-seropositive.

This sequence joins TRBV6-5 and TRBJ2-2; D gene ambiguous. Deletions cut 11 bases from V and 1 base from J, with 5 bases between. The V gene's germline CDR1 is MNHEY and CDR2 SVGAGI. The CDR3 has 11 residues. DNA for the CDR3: TGTGCCGCCGGGAACACCGGGGAGCTGTTTTTT. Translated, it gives CAAGNTGELFF.

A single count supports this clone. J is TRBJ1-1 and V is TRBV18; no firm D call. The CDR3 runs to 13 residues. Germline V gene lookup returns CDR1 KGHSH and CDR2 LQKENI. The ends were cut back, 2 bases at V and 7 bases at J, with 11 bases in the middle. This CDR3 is CASSPSRRYEAFF. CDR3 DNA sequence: TGTGCCAGCTCACCAAGTCGGAGATATGAAGCTTTCTTT.

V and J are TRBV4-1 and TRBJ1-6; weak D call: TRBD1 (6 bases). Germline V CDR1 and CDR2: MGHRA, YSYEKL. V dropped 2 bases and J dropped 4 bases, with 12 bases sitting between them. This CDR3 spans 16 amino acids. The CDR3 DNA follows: TGCGCCAGCAGCCAACCGCACGGACAGTATAATTCACCCCTCCACTTT. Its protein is CASSQPHGQYNSPLHF.

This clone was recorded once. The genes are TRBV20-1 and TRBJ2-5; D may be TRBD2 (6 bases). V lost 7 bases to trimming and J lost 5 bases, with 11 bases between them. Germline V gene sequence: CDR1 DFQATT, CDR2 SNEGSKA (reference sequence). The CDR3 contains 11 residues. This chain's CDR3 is CSVEEGETQYF. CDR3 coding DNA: TGCAGTGTTGAGGAGGGGGAGACCCAGTACTTC.

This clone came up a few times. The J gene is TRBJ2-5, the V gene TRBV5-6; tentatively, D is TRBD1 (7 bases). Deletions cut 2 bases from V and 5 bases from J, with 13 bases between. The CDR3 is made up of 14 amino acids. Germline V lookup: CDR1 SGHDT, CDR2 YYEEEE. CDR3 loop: CASSFAGGSETQYF. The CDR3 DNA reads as TGTGCCAGCAGCTTCGCAGGGGGGTCTGAGACCCAGTACTTC.

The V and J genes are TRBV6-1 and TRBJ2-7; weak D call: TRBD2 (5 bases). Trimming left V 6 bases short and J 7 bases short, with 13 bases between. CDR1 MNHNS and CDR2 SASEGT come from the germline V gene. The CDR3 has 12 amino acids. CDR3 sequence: CASRDWRMEQYF. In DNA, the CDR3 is TGTGCCAGCAGGGACTGGAGAATGGAGCAGTACTTC.

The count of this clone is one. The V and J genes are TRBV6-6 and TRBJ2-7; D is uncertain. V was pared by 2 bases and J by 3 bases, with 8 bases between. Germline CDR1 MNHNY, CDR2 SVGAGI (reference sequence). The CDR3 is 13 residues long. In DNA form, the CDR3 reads TGTGCCAGCAGTTACCCGCAGGACTACGAGCAGTACTTC. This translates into CASSYPQDYEQYF.

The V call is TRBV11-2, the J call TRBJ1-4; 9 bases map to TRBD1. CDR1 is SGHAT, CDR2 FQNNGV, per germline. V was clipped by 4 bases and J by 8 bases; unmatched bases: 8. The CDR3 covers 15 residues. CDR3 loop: CASSSNRGLTEKLFF. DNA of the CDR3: TGTGCCAGCAGCTCGAACAGGGGGCTGACGGAAAAACTGTTTTTT. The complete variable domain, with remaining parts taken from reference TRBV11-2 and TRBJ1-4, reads EAGVAQSPRYKIIEKRQSVAFWCNPISGHATLYWYQQILGQGPKLLIQFQNNGVVDDSQLPKDRFSAERLKGVDSTLKIQPAKLEDSAVYLCASSSNRGLTEKLFFGSGTQLSVL.

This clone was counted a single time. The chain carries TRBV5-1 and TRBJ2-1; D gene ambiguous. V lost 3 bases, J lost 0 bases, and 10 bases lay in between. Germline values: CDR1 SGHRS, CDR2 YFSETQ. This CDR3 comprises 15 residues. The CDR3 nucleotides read TGCGCCAGCAGCTCTTCTACCGCCTCCTACAATGAGCAGTTCTTC. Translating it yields CASSSSTASYNEQFF.

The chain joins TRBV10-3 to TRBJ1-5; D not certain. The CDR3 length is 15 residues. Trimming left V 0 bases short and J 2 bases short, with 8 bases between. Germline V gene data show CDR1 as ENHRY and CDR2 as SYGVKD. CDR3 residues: CAISESIGGNQPQHF. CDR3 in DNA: TGTGCCATCAGTGAGTCGATCGGAGGCAATCAGCCCCAGCATTTT.

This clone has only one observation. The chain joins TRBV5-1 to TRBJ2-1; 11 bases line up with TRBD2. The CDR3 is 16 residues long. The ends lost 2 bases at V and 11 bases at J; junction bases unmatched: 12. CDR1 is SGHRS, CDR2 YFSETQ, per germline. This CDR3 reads CASSFNLAGGGGQQFF. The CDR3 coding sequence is TGCGCCAGCAGCTTTAATCTAGCGGGGGGCGGGGGTCAGCAGTTCTTC.

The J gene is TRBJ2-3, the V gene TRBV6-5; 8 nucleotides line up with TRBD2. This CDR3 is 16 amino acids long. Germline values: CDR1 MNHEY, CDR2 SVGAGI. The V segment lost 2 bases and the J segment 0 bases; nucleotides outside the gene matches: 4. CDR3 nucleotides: TGTGCCAGCAGTTACCGACTAGCGACTAGCACAGATACGCAGTATTTT. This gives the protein CASSYRLATSTDTQYF.

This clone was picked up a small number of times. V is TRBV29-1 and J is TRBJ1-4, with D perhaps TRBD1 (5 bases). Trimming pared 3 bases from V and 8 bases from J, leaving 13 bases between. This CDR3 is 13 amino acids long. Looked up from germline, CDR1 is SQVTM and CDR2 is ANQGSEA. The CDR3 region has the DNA TGCAGCGTTGATATTAGGGGCGACGAAAAACTGTTTTTT. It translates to CSVDIRGDEKLFF.

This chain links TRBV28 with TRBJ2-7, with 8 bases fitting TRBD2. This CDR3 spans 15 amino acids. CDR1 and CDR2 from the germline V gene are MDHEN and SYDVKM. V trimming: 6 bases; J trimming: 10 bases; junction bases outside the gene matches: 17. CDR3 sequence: CASSLPAGAGGPQYF. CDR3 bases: TGTGCCAGCAGCCTGCCGGCGGGGGCGGGAGGCCCCCAGTACTTC.

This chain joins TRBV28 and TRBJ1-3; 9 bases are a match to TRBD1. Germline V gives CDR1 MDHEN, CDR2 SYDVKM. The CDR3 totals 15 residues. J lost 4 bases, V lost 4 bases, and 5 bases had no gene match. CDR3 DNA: TGTGCCAGCAGTTGGGGACAGGGAAGAGGAAACACCATATATTTT. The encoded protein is CASSWGQGRGNTIYF.

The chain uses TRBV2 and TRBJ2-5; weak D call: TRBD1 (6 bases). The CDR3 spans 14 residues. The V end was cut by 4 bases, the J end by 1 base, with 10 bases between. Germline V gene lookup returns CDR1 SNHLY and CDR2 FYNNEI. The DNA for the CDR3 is TGTGCCAGCAGTGCACAGGGCCTCCAAGAGACCCAGTACTTC. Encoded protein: CASSAQGLQETQYF.

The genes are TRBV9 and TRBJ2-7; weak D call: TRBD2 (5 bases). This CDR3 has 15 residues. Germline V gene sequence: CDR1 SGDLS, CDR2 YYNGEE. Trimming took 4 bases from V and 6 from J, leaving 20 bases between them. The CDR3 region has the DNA TGTGCCAGCAGCTTCGGGGAACCTCTCTTCTCCGAGCAGTACTTC. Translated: CASSFGEPLFSEQYF.

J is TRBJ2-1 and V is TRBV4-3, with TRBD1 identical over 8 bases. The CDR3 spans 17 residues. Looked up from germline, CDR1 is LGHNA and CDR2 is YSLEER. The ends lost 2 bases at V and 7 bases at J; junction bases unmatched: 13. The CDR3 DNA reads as TGCGCCAGCAGCCAAAGCATACAGGGGGATCACTTTAATGAGCAGTTCTTC. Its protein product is CASSQSIQGDHFNEQFF.

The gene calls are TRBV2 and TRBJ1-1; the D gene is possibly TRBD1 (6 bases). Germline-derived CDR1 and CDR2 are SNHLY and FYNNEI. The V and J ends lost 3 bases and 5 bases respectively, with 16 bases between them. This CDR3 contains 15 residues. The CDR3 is CASSEVTGTGTEAFF. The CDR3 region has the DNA TGTGCCAGCAGTGAGGTTACAGGGACGGGGACTGAAGCTTTCTTT.

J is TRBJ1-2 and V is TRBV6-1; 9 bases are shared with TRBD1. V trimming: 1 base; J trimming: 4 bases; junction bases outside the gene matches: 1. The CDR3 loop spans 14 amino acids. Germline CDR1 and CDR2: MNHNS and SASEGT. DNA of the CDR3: TGTGCCAGCAGTGAAGGGACAGGGGTCTATGGCTACACCTTC. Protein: CASSEGTGVYGYTF.

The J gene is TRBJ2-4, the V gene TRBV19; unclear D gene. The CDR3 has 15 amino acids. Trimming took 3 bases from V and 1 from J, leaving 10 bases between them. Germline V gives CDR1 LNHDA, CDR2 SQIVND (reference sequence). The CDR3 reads CASSIWIQAKNIQYF. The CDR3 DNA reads TGTGCCAGTAGTATTTGGATACAGGCCAAAAACATTCAGTACTTC.

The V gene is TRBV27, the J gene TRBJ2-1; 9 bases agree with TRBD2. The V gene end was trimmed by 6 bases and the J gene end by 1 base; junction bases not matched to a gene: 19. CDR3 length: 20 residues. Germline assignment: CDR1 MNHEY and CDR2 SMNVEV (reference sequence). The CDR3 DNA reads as TGTGCCAGCAGCCCTCTTGGGGCGGGGGGGCCAGGGTCTTCCTACAATGAGCAGTTCTTC. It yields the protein CASSPLGAGGPGSSYNEQFF.

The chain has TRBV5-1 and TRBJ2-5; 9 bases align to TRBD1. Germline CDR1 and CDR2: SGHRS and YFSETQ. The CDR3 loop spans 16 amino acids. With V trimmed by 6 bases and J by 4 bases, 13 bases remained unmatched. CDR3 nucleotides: TGCGCCAGCAAGTATACGGGACAGGGCCTTCCAGAGACCCAGTACTTC. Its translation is CASKYTGQGLPETQYF.

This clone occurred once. CDR3 in DNA: TGTGCCAGCAGAAGGACGGGGGGCGAGCAGTACTTC. As protein: CASRRTGGEQYF. The chain is built from TRBV6-5 and TRBJ2-7, with 7 nucleotides matching TRBD2. The germline gives CDR1 MNHEY, CDR2 SVGAGI. CDR3 size: 12 residues. With 6 bases clipped from V and 6 bases from J, the junction kept 5 bases outside the gene matches.

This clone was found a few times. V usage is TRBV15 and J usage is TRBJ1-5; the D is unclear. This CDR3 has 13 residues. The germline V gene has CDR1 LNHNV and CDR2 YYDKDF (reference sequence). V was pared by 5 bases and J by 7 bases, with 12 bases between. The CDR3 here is CATSAIPGQPQHF. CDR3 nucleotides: TGTGCCACCAGCGCCATCCCCGGGCAGCCCCAGCATTTT.

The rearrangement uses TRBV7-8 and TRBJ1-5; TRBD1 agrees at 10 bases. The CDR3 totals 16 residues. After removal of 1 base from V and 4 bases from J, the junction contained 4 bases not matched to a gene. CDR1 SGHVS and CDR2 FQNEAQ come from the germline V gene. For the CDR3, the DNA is TGTGCCAGCAGCTTAGGGACAGGGGGAGGGAATCAGCCCCAGCATTTT. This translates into CASSLGTGGGNQPQHF.

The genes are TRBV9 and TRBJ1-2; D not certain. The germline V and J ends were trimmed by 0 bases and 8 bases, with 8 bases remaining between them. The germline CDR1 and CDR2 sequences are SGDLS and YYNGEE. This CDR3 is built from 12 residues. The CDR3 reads CASSVEERGYTF. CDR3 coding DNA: TGTGCCAGCAGCGTAGAGGAGCGAGGCTACACCTTC.